The clone carrying this T cell receptor (beta chain) was detected a few times. The data derive from a study of response to subunit inactivated influenza vaccine. TCRdb reanalysed the RT-PCR reads using MiXCR and keeps one entry per CDR3 protein. The repertoire consists of roughly 550,000 distinct CDR3 sequences, with under 30% occurring once and the leading ten covering 2.8%. Looked up from germline, CDR1 is DFQATT and CDR2 is SNEGSKA (reference sequence). V was pared by 0 bases and J by 1 base, with 2 bases of the junction left unmatched. CDR3 length: 16 residues. The sample was also linked to a second study, of T cells expressing NK-cell markers. As that report states: The cDNA for TCR beta came from 5'RACE template switching with UMIs. Out of eight donors sequenced, seven tested HCMV-seropositive and the remaining one seronegative. Sorting of alpha-beta TCR T cells alone was achieved in several experiments with an anti-gamma-delta TCR antibody. 1.0-7.0% of CD8+ T cells in about 6 donors belonged to dominant NKG2C+ clonotypes.

Sequenced here: CD4+ T cells sorted from PBMCs, sampled 11 to 12 days after vaccination. This TCR was recovered from a man aged 45-65 years who received an inactivated influenza vaccine. This chain uses TRBV20-1 with TRBJ2-2; 10 bases agree with TRBD2. The CDR3: CSARDWTSGNTGELFF. CDR3 DNA: TGCAGTGCTAGAGATTGGACTAGCGGGAACACCGGGGAGCTGTTTTTT.